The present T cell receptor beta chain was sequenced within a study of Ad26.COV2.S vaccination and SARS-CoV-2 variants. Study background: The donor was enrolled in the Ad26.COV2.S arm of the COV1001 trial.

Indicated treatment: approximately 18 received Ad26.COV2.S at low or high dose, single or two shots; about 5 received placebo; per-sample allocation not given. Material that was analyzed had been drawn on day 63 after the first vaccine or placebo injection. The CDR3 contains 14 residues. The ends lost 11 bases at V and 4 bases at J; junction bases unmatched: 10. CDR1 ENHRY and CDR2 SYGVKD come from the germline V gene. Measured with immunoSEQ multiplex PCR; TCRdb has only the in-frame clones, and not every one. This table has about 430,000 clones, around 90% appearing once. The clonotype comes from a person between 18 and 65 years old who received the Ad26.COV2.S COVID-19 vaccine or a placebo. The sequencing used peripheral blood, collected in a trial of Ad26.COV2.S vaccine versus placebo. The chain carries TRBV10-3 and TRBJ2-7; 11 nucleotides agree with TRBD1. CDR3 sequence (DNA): TGTGCCGCCAAAGGAGGGACAGGGGGGTACGAGCAGTACTTC. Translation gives CAAKGGTGGYEQYF.